Listed below are T cell receptor beta chains from one sample, sequenced in a study of shared clonotypes between healthy human individuals. Assay: immunoSEQ multiplex PCR; the TCRdb copy retains only in-frame clones and omits some. The sample consists of roughly 850,000 clones, about 96% of them appearing once. Sequencing input: naive CD8+ T cells sorted from blood. These receptors all come from a man aged 30-40 years in good health. Each CDR3 is given without its conserved first and last residue. D genes are given only for firm matches. Clone sizes are given selectively: once, few, many, or a class where the clone is expanded.

d_call: .; clone_size: .; v_call: TRBV29-1; j_call: TRBJ2-6; cdr3_aa: SVEFGSSGANVLT
d_call: TRBD2; clone_size: .; v_call: TRBV5-6; j_call: TRBJ2-7; cdr3_aa: ASSPSGSLYEQY
d_call: .; clone_size: .; v_call: TRBV10-3; j_call: TRBJ2-1; cdr3_aa: AINTDRVSDNEQF
d_call: .; clone_size: once; v_call: TRBV29-1; j_call: TRBJ1-1; cdr3_aa: SVLPLNTEAF
d_call: .; clone_size: .; v_call: TRBV30; j_call: TRBJ2-3; cdr3_aa: AWSPTHGDTQY
d_call: .; clone_size: .; v_call: TRBV7-9; j_call: TRBJ2-7; cdr3_aa: ASSFGGRAYEQY
d_call: .; clone_size: .; v_call: TRBV7-9; j_call: TRBJ1-1; cdr3_aa: ATSTPMTVMNTEAF
d_call: .; clone_size: .; v_call: TRBV27; j_call: TRBJ1-1; cdr3_aa: ASRQGTEAF
d_call: TRBD2; clone_size: once; v_call: TRBV29-1; j_call: TRBJ2-7; cdr3_aa: SVLADSYEQY
d_call: .; clone_size: .; v_call: TRBV9; j_call: TRBJ2-7; cdr3_aa: ASSVVPSSYEQY
d_call: TRBD1; clone_size: .; v_call: TRBV6-5; j_call: TRBJ1-2; cdr3_aa: ASSSGTGIDYGYT
d_call: TRBD1; clone_size: .; v_call: TRBV30; j_call: TRBJ1-2; cdr3_aa: AWSEGQGDGYT
d_call: .; clone_size: .; v_call: TRBV10-3; j_call: TRBJ2-5; cdr3_aa: AISELGERVDGMETQY
d_call: TRBD1; clone_size: .; v_call: TRBV5-1; j_call: TRBJ2-1; cdr3_aa: ASSTDRVVSNEQF
d_call: TRBD1; clone_size: .; v_call: TRBV10-3; j_call: TRBJ1-2; cdr3_aa: AISETGGSYGYT
d_call: TRBD2; clone_size: .; v_call: TRBV28; j_call: TRBJ2-7; cdr3_aa: ASSLGGRTYEQY
d_call: .; clone_size: .; v_call: TRBV11-2; j_call: TRBJ1-1; cdr3_aa: ASSGERGPETEAF
d_call: .; clone_size: .; v_call: TRBV6-5; j_call: TRBJ1-5; cdr3_aa: ASSETPSQPQH
d_call: .; clone_size: .; v_call: TRBV11-2; j_call: TRBJ2-1; cdr3_aa: ASSSGWGFSYNEQF
d_call: TRBD1; clone_size: .; v_call: TRBV11-2; j_call: TRBJ2-2; cdr3_aa: ASSRGQYTGELF
d_call: TRBD2; clone_size: .; v_call: TRBV5-1; j_call: TRBJ2-1; cdr3_aa: ASSPAGGNNEQF
d_call: TRBD2; clone_size: .; v_call: TRBV19; j_call: TRBJ2-1; cdr3_aa: ASSVLASRFNEQF
d_call: TRBD2; clone_size: .; v_call: TRBV7-2; j_call: TRBJ2-3; cdr3_aa: ASSSLLANTDTQY
d_call: TRBD2; clone_size: .; v_call: TRBV11-1; j_call: TRBJ2-7; cdr3_aa: ASSRTSGSSYEQY
d_call: TRBD2; clone_size: .; v_call: TRBV4-2; j_call: TRBJ2-5; cdr3_aa: ASSQGTSSGSETQY
d_call: .; clone_size: once; v_call: TRBV11-2; j_call: TRBJ2-7; cdr3_aa: ASARGYEQY
d_call: .; clone_size: .; v_call: TRBV10-1; j_call: TRBJ2-1; cdr3_aa: ASSEYPPGLTYNEQF
d_call: TRBD1; clone_size: .; v_call: TRBV6-5; j_call: TRBJ2-7; cdr3_aa: ASSSDRGRIGEQY
d_call: .; clone_size: .; v_call: TRBV6-5; j_call: TRBJ2-3; cdr3_aa: ASSYSGTQY
d_call: .; clone_size: .; v_call: TRBV11-1; j_call: TRBJ2-5; cdr3_aa: ASSLEETQY
d_call: .; clone_size: .; v_call: TRBV10-3; j_call: TRBJ2-6; cdr3_aa: AISDANSGANVLT
d_call: .; clone_size: .; v_call: TRBV13; j_call: TRBJ2-3; cdr3_aa: ASGTDTQY
d_call: TRBD2; clone_size: .; v_call: TRBV7-3; j_call: TRBJ2-3; cdr3_aa: ASSLSGGTDTQY
d_call: .; clone_size: .; v_call: TRBV14; j_call: TRBJ2-3; cdr3_aa: ASSRRTTVNTDTQY
d_call: .; clone_size: .; v_call: TRBV9; j_call: TRBJ2-3; cdr3_aa: ASSVVGAWTDTQY
d_call: .; clone_size: .; v_call: TRBV29-1; j_call: TRBJ1-1; cdr3_aa: SVVSPKQGFDTEAF
d_call: TRBD1; clone_size: .; v_call: TRBV9; j_call: TRBJ2-1; cdr3_aa: ASSVVIGGTPNSYNEQF
d_call: TRBD2; clone_size: .; v_call: TRBV7-9; j_call: TRBJ2-1; cdr3_aa: ASSTRGSGSSYNEQF
d_call: TRBD1; clone_size: .; v_call: TRBV7-9; j_call: TRBJ2-7; cdr3_aa: ASSSTGFSYEQY
d_call: TRBD2; clone_size: .; v_call: TRBV7-9; j_call: TRBJ2-7; cdr3_aa: ASSSSTKGTSGSYEQY
d_call: .; clone_size: .; v_call: TRBV27; j_call: TRBJ2-2; cdr3_aa: ASSAGQMNTGELF
d_call: TRBD1; clone_size: few; v_call: TRBV5-7; j_call: TRBJ2-2; cdr3_aa: ATPPGQPTGELF
d_call: .; clone_size: .; v_call: TRBV10-2; j_call: TRBJ2-2; cdr3_aa: ASKGELF
d_call: TRBD2; clone_size: .; v_call: TRBV14; j_call: TRBJ2-7; cdr3_aa: ASSQNQAGGPKQY
d_call: .; clone_size: .; v_call: TRBV7-2; j_call: TRBJ2-3; cdr3_aa: ASSLALGVLAYADTQY
d_call: TRBD2; clone_size: .; v_call: TRBV27; j_call: TRBJ2-7; cdr3_aa: ASSTSGSLYEQY
d_call: .; clone_size: .; v_call: TRBV6-1; j_call: TRBJ2-5; cdr3_aa: ATYRPRETQY
d_call: .; clone_size: .; v_call: TRBV9; j_call: TRBJ2-3; cdr3_aa: ASSVEGITDTQY
d_call: .; clone_size: .; v_call: TRBV7-9; j_call: TRBJ2-1; cdr3_aa: ASSLQSGRVQVGYNEQF
d_call: TRBD2; clone_size: once; v_call: TRBV11-2; j_call: TRBJ2-7; cdr3_aa: ASSLFREDYYEQY
d_call: .; clone_size: once; v_call: TRBV7-8; j_call: TRBJ2-1; cdr3_aa: ASSFRTSSYNEQF
d_call: TRBD2; clone_size: .; v_call: TRBV9; j_call: TRBJ2-3; cdr3_aa: ASSVKAGEGTDTQY
d_call: .; clone_size: .; v_call: TRBV7-9; j_call: TRBJ2-7; cdr3_aa: ASSPGDSPYEQY
d_call: .; clone_size: .; v_call: TRBV7-2; j_call: TRBJ2-1; cdr3_aa: ASSYDVYNEQF